This TCR beta chain was found in a study of cytomegalovirus exposure and HLA in healthy donors (dated by TCRdb to 2015 to 2018). Broadly, across the study: An earlier analysis of some 620 of the donors reported over 250 Gb of sequence data and some 110 million unique TCR beta sequences obtained from some 170 million T cells. Class I and class II HLA loci were covered by the typing at four-digit resolution. Around 320 gigabases of sequencing data and some 85 million unique TCR sequences were included in an early release covering about 700 HLA-typed donors. In a later analysis, previously published TCR beta repertoires from 666 donors were re-analyzed and high-resolution HLA genotyping was added so that TCR occurrence patterns could be studied. Because of strong linkage in the cohort, 4 to 6 DR-DQ haplotypes were treated as single units for association and clustering. Across approximately 400 genotyped donors of the cohort, an average of about 240,000 unique TCR beta nucleotide sequences per donor were sequenced, and 15% to 20% of those sequences were non-productive. To decide whether each TCR beta V gene segment behaved as functional or pseudogenic, an earlier analysis of some 540 of the donors relied on high-throughput TCR beta sequencing. Every discovery cohort repertoire had been produced on one sequencing platform. The T cell repertoires of several hundred subjects were profiled by immunosequencing and related to cytomegalovirus serostatus. Besides the first cohort of 550 to 750 subjects, a separate validation cohort made up of some 110 different subjects was used. To predict cytomegalovirus infection status, the study brought together high-throughput TCR immunosequencing, statistical association of individual TCRs with disease status, and machine learning. Genome-wide SNP genotypes for about 60% of the roughly 670 donors were used in a later genetic analysis, which treated that subset as a discovery cohort. Alongside the repertoire data, information on donor age, sex, ethnicity and CMV serostatus was compiled. The study aimed to test whether signatures of past pathogen exposure could be identified by cataloging public T cell receptors. Typing coverage differed by locus: A, B, C, DRB1 and DQB1 were typed in roughly 620-640 donors, DQA1 in approximately 520, DPA1 in approximately 610, and DPB1 in around 440. Rather than drawing on any new phenotypic data, the later analysis identified candidate immune exposures from TCR beta sequences and the way those sequences occurred across donors. Of the roughly 430 genotyped donors, roughly 85% fell in the genetic ancestry cluster associated with self-reported Caucasian donors. Here is what the overall study found, with its caveats: In an earlier analysis of 587 of the donors, most TCR beta V segments were observed in productive rearrangements about 87% or about 30% of the time, broadly matching IMGT annotations. Because HLA typing was unavailable for some donors at each locus, only the typed subset was used in association tests. In a later analysis, most CMV-associated TCR beta chains were found to appear HLA-restricted, with HLA associations seemingly driven largely by CMV exposure. In the study, about 150 TCR beta chains were listed as associated with cytomegalovirus. In this cohort, only TCR beta chains were sequenced, and detectable features were limited by the absence of alpha or paired-chain data. Correlated functional status among segregating V segments might reflect linkage disequilibrium, but an unknown experimental factor could not be ruled out. Presence/absence analyses assumed roughly uniform sequencing depth across donors, an assumption that may not hold. In a later analysis, HLA-associated TCR beta chains showed more clonal expansion and lower generation probabilities than non-associated chains that were equally common. A later analysis reported that several top co-occurrence clusters appeared linked to parvovirus B19, influenza, CMV and Epstein-Barr virus. CMV serostatus was the only immune exposure information available for the cohort. About 17 rarely observed V segments, including chromosome 9 orphons, were excluded from the earlier analysis of about 500 of the donors because counts were too low. Assigning TCR associations to individual alleles was difficult when HLA alleles, especially DR and DQ, strongly co-occurred. A later genetic analysis reported fewer N-insertions in productive TCRs among donors in an Asian-associated ancestry cluster than the roughly 700-donor mean. In a later analysis, TCR association rates were found to vary across HLA loci, with the most associated TCRs seen for DRB1 alleles and the fewest for HLA-C alleles. In a later genetic analysis, a missense DCLRE1C variant was associated with V-gene and J-gene trimming of TCR beta chains, and the association was replicated in an independent cohort. Most TCR sequences were seen in very few donors, while some public TCRs were found in many individuals. A further reported finding was that TCR beta sequences accurately predicted the HLA-A and HLA-B alleles for most subjects in the first cohort. A later analysis associated 16,951 TCR beta sequences with specific HLA alleles at a false discovery rate of 0.05. A cluster of highly shared sequence variants was judged likely to be a technical artifact of the sequencing pipeline. Three of the identified cytomegalovirus-associated TCR beta chains were confirmed in vitro to be specific for cytomegalovirus antigens. Some IMGT-functional V segments, including TRBV6-2 and TRBV6-3, could not be distinguished by the 87-base-pair reads and were therefore excluded. The authors suggested that the approach could potentially be extended to other disease states and immunological phenotypes. The classifier was reported to diagnose cytomegalovirus status with high specificity and sensitivity in both the original and validation cohorts.

The method behind the library was the immunoSEQ multiplex PCR assay. For the multiplex PCR, a mixture combining 60 forward primers for TCR Vbeta segments and 13 reverse primers for TCR Jbeta segments was used. The CDR3 region of rearranged TCR beta genes was amplified from genomic DNA with a multiplex PCR assay. The Illumina HiSeq System was used to sequence the amplified TCR beta libraries as 87-base-pair reads. As for the authors' bioinformatics: In a later analysis, tens of millions of unique TCR beta chains were counted across the approximately 640 repertoires, and around 10 million of these chains were shared by at least two donors. Raw reads were error-corrected and collapsed into unique sequences by a nearest-neighbor algorithm in which closely related sequences were merged to remove PCR and sequencing errors. CDR3 sequences were aligned to IMGT reference sequences to assign V, D and J gene segments. For a sequence to be retained, a match of at least six nucleotides was required to both a V gene segment and a J gene segment. A rearrangement counted as productive if the CDR3 had no stop codons and remained in frame with V and J, and every other rearrangement counted as non-productive. Following IMGT convention, CDR3 was defined as the stretch from the second conserved V-encoded cysteine up to the conserved J-encoded phenylalanine. The earlier analysis of about 640 of the donors excluded any sequence lacking an unambiguous match to a single V gene segment. In an earlier analysis of roughly 500 of the donors, V segments were called functional above 56.7% productive rearrangements and were called segregating when the between-donor standard deviation exceeded 5%. A statistical classification framework was built to diagnose cytomegalovirus status from the catalog of TCR beta chain sequences. In a later analysis, TCR nucleotide sequences were compared against IMGT/GENE-DB human TR gene sequences so that V and J genes could be assigned. The TCRdist pipeline was used in a later analysis to assign CDR3 sequences and most-parsimonious VDJ recombination scenarios. In a later analysis, each TCR beta chain was defined by its CDR3 amino acid sequence together with its V-gene family, and reads without a unique V-gene family were excluded. In a later analysis, nearly 600 highly shared, low-generation-probability nucleotide sequences were removed to address suspected cross-contamination and a sequencing artifact. For each public chain, a later analysis derived a clonal expansion index from normalized ranks of inferred template counts within each repertoire. In a later analysis, generation probabilities were computed with a VDJ recombination model fitted to out-of-frame rearrangements, and the resulting probabilities were checked against IGoR. In a later analysis, TCR-TCR, TCR-HLA and TCR-CMV co-occurrence was scored with hypergeometric tests, and a repertoire-size bias correction was applied to TCR pairs. To estimate false discovery rates, a later analysis permuted the HLA or CMV assignments 20 times. In a later analysis, co-occurring TCRs were grouped with DBSCAN, and TCRdist sequence similarity was added when clustering was performed within HLA-allele-positive subsets. Repertoires with fewer than 30,000 or more than 120,000 public chains were left out of co-occurrence clustering, as were about 5 repertoires with anomalous nucleotide sharing. Drawn from immuneACCESS, this table holds only the in-frame rearrangements with V and J called that TCRdb kept. Clones are partly lost; checked studies trace under half to an unresolved V gene and leave the rest unexplained. Clone size and V and J calls were adopted from that table, with D and trimming inferred from the DNA. The sample data list over 110,000 clones, and approximately 80% of these were observed just once. 9% to 10% of the sample rests with the top ten.

About this clone itself: The target of this receptor is not known. No base quality information exists; no much larger clone differs at one position.

In total, more than 500 healthy bone marrow donors made up the cohort. At the time of sampling, every cohort member was nominally healthy, though immune exposures that went unrecorded were likely present. The donor tested CMV seropositive and was one of the 289 seropositive cohort members. A peripheral blood sample was collected from each donor, and TCR beta sequencing was performed on peripheral blood mononuclear cells. Genomic DNA was extracted from the blood cell samples with the Qiagen DNeasy Blood Extraction Kit. Taken from cysteine to phenylalanine, the CDR3 has 13 residues. Only the CDR3 part of the read is kept: 39 bases, read in frame from the first base. V was cut back by 7 bases and J by 5 bases, leaving a gap of 15 bases between them. CDR1 is given as MNHNY and CDR2 as SVGAGI, both from the germline V gene (reference sequence).

This sequence was found in a woman in her sixties in good health and CMV-seropositive. This sequence uses TRBV6-6 and TRBJ2-7; TRBD2 is a weak D gene call, 5 bases matching. The specimen sequenced was PBMCs. The base sequence is TGTGCCAGCATGAGGGAAACCCGGGACGAGCAGTACTTC. It is translated as CASMRETRDEQYF.